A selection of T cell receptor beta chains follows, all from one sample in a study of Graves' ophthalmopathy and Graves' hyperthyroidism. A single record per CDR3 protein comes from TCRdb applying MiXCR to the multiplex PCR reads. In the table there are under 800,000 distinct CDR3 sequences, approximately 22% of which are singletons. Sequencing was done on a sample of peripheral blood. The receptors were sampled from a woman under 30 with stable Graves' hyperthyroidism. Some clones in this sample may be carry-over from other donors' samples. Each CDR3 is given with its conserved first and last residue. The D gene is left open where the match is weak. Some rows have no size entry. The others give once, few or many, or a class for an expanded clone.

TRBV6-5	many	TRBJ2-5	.	TGTGCCAGCAGTTTAGAGGCAGGGAGAGGGAAGACCCAGTACTTC	CASSLEAGRGKTQYF
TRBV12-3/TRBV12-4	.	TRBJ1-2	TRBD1	TGTGCCAGCACTTCCGCAGGGGGGCATGGCTACACCTTC	CASTSAGGHGYTF
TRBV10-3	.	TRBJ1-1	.	TGTGCCATCAGTGAGTCGACCAGGACAGTGGGCACTGAAGCTTTCTTT	CAISESTRTVGTEAFF
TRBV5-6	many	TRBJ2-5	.	TGTGCCAGCAGCTTGAGCCTGCTTCAAGAGACCCAGTACTTC	CASSLSLLQETQYF
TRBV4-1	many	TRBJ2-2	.	TGTGCCAGCAGCCAAAACACCGGGGAGCTGTTTTTT	CASSQNTGELFF
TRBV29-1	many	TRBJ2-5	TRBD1	TGCAGCGTTGAGGATACCGGGACAGAAGAGACCCAGTACTTC	CSVEDTGTEETQYF
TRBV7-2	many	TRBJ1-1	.	TGTGCCAGCAGCTTCGCGACGAACACTGAAGCTTTCTTT	CASSFATNTEAFF
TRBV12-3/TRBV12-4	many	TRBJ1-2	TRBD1	TGTGCCAGCAGTCCACGACAGGGACCTTCCTATGGCTACACCTTC	CASSPRQGPSYGYTF
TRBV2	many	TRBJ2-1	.	TGTGCCAGCAAGGGGGATGCGTATAAAAATGAGCAGTTCTTC	CASKGDAYKNEQFF
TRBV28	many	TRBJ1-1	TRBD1	TGTGCCAGCAGCCGTACGAGCGACAGGGGGCGGCGAGCTTTCTTT	CASSRTSDRGRRAFF
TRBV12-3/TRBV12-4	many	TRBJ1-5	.	TGTGCCAGCAGTTTATCGCAGGGCCGTCAGCCCCAGCATTTT	CASSLSQGRQPQHF
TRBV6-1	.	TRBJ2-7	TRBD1	TGTGCCAGCAGTGGCCCGGGACAGGTCCATTACGAGCAGTACTTC	CASSGPGQVHYEQYF
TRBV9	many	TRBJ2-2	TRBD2	TGTGCCAGCAGCACGCCCCCCGGGACTAGCGATAACACCGGGGAGCTGTTTTTT	CASSTPPGTSDNTGELFF
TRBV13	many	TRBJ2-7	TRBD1	TGTGCCAGCAGCCGGGACAGAGCAGACTACGAGCAGTACTTC	CASSRDRADYEQYF
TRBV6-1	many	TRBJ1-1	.	TGTGCCACCACGATGGGGGCGCGCGACACTGAAGCTTTCTTT	CATTMGARDTEAFF
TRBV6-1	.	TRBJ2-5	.	TGTGCCAGCAACACATATAGGGAGGAGACCCAGTACTTC	CASNTYREETQYF
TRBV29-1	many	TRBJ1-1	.	TGCAGCGCCAGCGCCACTGAAGCTTTCTTT	CSASATEAFF
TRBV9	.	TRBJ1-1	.	TGTGCCAGCAGCGTAGGGACTCAGAACACTGAAGCTTTCTTT	CASSVGTQNTEAFF
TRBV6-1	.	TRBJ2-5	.	TGTGCCAGCAGTGAAGCGAGGGGGGGCCTGGGGACCCAGTACTTC	CASSEARGGLGTQYF
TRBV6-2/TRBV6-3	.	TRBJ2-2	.	TGTGCCAGCAGTTACTCGAATTTAGGTACCGGGGAGCTGTTTTTT	CASSYSNLGTGELFF
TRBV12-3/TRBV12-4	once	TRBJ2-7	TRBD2	TGTGCCAGCAGCATCCCGGGACTAGCGGGCGCCTACGAGCAGTACTTC	CASSIPGLAGAYEQYF
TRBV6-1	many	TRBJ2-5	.	TGTGCCAGCAGTGAAGCGAGGGTCCGTGGGGGTGGGGAGACCCAGTACTTC	CASSEARVRGGGETQYF
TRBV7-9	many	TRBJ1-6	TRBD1	TGTGCCAGCAGCTTAGACCAGCCCGGGACAGGGGGTTCACCCCTCCACTTT	CASSLDQPGTGGSPLHF
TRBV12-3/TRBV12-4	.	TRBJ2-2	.	TGTGCCAGCAGAGGAAGCCAGACCGGGGAGCTGTTTTTT	CASRGSQTGELFF
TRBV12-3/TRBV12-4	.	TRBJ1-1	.	TGTGCCAGCAGAACCACAAGAAACACTGAAGCTTTCTTT	CASRTTRNTEAFF
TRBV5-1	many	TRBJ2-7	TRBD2	TGCGCCAGCAGCTTTGCTAGCGGGAGCTCCGAGCAGTACTTC	CASSFASGSSEQYF
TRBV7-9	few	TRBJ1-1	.	TGTGCCAGCAGCTTACTATCTGGCACCACTGAAGCTTTCTTT	CASSLLSGTTEAFF
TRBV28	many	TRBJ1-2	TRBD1	TGTGCCAGCAGTTTCAGGGGCCTCGGACAGGGGAAGGGTCATGGCTACACCTTC	CASSFRGLGQGKGHGYTF